This paragraph covers one T cell receptor beta chain sequence. The antigen remains undetermined. Germline-derived CDR1 and CDR2 are MNHNS and SASEGT. V lost 4 bases, J lost 7 bases, and 17 bases lay in between. The CDR3 is 15 residues long. Since all of the isolated RNA was reverse transcribed, expressed TCRB transcripts were what got sequenced. Roughly 3.6 million reads on average were seen across naive, central memory and regulatory T cell samples. Clones were read by immunoSEQ multiplex PCR, and TCRdb kept only the in-frame ones, dropping some. The sample yields 860,000 or so clones, roughly 16% seen once. The data were obtained in a study of beta chain features in type 1 diabetes. Study-level information: Cell yields, gender and age were comparable in patients and healthy donors.

Whole-study findings and limits: Within each of all four CD4+ subsets, Type 1 diabetes patients had TCRB CDR3s that were moderately but significantly shorter. Across patients, naive, central memory and Treg TCRB repertoires exhibited apparently greater similarity than was observed across healthy donors.

The V gene is TRBV6-1, the J gene TRBJ2-1; maybe TRBD2 (6 bases). The receptor's source is a woman younger than 30 in good health. Sample: naive CD4+ T cells from blood. The CDR3 DNA is TGTGCCAGCAGTGCGGGCGGAGGAGGGTGGAATGAGCAGTTCTTC. It codes for CASSAGGGGWNEQFF.